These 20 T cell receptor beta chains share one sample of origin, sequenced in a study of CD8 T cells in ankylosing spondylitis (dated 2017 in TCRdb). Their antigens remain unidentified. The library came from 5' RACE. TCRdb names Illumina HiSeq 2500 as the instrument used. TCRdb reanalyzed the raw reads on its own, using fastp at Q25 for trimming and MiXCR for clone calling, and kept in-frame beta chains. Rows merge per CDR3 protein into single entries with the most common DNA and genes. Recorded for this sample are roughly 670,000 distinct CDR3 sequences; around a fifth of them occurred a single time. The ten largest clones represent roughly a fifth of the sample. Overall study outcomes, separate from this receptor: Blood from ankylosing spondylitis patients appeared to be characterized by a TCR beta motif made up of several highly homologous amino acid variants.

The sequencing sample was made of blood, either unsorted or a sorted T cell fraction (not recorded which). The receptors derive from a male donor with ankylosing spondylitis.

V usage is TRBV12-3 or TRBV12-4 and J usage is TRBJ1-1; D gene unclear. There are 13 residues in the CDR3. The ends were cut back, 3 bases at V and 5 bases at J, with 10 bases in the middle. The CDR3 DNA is TGTGCCAGCAGTTTGGTCCTGGGGACTGAAGCTTTCTTT. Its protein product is CASSLVLGTEAFF.

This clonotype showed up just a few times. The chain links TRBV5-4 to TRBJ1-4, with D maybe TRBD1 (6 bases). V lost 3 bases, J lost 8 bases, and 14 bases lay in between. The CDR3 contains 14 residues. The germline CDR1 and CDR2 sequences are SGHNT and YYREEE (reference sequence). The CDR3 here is CASSYRGAGEKLFF. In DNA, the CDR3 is TGTGCCAGCAGCTACCGGGGGGCTGGGGAAAAACTGTTTTTT.

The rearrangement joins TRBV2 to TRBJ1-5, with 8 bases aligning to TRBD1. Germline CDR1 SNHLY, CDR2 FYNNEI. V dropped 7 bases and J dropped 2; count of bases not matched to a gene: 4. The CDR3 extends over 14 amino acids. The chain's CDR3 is CASTGGLGNQPQHF. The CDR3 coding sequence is TGTGCCAGCACAGGGGGCTTGGGCAATCAGCCCCAGCATTTT.

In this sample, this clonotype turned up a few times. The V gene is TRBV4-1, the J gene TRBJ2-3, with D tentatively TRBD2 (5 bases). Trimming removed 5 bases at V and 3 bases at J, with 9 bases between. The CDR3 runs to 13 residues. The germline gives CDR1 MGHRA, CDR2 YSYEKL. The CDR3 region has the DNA TGCGCCAGCAGCTGGGAGCTTACAGATACGCAGTATTTT. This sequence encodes CASSWELTDTQYF.

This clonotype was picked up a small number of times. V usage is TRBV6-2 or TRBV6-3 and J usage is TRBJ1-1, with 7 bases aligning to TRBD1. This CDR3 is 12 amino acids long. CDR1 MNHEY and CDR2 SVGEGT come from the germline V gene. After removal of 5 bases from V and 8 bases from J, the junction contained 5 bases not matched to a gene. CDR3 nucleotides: TGTGCCAGCAGTGAGGGACAGCGCGAAGCTTTCTTT. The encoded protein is CASSEGQREAFF.

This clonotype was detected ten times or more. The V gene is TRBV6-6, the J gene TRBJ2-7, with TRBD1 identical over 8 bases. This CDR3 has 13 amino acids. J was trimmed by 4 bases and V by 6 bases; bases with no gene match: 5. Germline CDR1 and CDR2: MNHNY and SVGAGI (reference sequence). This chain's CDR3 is CASSQGAGYEQYF. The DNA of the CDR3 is TGTGCCAGCAGCCAGGGGGCGGGGTACGAGCAGTACTTC.

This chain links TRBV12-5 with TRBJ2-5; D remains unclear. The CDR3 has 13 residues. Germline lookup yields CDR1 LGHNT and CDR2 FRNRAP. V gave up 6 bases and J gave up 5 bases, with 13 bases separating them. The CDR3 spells CASGNNFWETQYF. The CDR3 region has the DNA TGTGCTAGTGGGAACAACTTCTGGGAGACCCAGTACTTC.

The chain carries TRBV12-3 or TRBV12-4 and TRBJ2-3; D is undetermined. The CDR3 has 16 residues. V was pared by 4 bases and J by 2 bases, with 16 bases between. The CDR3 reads CASSSWVPAPTDTQYF. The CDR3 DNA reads TGTGCCAGCAGTTCATGGGTCCCGGCCCCCACAGATACGCAGTATTTT.

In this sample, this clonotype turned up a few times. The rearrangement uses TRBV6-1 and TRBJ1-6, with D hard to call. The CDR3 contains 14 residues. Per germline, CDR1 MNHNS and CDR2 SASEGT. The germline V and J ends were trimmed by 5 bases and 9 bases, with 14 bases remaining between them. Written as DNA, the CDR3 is TGTGCCAGCAGTCCCCGGTCGGGTCGTTCACCCCTCCACTTT. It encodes CASSPRSGRSPLHF.

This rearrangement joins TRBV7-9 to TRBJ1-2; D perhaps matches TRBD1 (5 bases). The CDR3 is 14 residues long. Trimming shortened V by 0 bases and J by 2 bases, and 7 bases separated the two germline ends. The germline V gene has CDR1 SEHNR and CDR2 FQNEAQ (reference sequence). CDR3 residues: CASSLAKGNYGYTF. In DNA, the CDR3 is TGTGCCAGCAGCTTAGCGAAGGGGAACTATGGCTACACCTTC.

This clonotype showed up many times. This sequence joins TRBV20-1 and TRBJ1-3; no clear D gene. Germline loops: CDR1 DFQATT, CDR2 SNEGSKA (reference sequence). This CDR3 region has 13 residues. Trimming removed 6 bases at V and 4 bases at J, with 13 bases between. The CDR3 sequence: CSAKVSRGNTIYF. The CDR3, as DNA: TGCAGTGCCAAGGTTTCACGAGGAAACACCATATATTTT.

The CDR3 loop is CASSQDEGARQPQHF. In nucleotides, the CDR3 is TGCGCCAGCAGCCAAGATGAGGGGGCGAGACAGCCCCAGCATTTT. The chain employs TRBV4-1 and TRBJ1-5; 7 bases align to TRBD1. Germline CDR1 MGHRA, CDR2 YSYEKL. This CDR3 region has 15 residues. The V and J ends lost 0 bases and 7 bases, in that order; junction bases with no gene match: 6.

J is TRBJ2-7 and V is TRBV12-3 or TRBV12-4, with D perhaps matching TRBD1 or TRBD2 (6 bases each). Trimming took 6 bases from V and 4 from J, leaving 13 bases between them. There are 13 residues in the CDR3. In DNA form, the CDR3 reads TGTGCCAGCAGCCGCGGGACACAGTACGAGCAGTACTTC. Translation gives CASSRGTQYEQYF.

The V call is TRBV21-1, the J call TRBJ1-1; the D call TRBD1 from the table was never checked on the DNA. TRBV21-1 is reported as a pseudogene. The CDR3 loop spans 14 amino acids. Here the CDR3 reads CASTPWVVETEAFF. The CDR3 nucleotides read TGTGCCAGCACCCCCTGGGTGGTAGAGACTGAAGCTTTCTTT.

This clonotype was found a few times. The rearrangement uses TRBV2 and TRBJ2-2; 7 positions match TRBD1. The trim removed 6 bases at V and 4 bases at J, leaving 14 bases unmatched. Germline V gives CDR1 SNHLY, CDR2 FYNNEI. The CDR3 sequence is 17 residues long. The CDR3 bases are TGTGCCAGCAGCAACAACCTGGACAGGCCTTCCACCGGGGAGCTGTTTTTT. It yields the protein CASSNNLDRPSTGELFF.

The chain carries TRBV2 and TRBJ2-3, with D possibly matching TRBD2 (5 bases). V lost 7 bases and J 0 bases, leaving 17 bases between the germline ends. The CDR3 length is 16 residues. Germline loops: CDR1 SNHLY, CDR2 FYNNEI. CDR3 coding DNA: TGTGCCAGCAACCCGGAGACTAAACCCAGCACAGATACGCAGTATTTT. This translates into CASNPETKPSTDTQYF.

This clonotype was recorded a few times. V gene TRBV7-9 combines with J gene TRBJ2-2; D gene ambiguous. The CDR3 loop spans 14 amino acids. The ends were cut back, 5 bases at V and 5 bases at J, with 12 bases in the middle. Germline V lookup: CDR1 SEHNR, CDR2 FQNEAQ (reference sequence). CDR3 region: CASSPSGRTGELFF. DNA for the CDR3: TGTGCCAGCAGCCCGTCGGGTAGGACCGGGGAGCTGTTTTTT.

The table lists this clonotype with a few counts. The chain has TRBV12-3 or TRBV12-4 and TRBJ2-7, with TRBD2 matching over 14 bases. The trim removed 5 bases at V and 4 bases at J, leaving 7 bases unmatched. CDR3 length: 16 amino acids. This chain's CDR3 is CASSPQGLAGAYEQYF. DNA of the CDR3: TGTGCCAGCAGTCCTCAGGGACTAGCGGGGGCGTACGAGCAGTACTTC.

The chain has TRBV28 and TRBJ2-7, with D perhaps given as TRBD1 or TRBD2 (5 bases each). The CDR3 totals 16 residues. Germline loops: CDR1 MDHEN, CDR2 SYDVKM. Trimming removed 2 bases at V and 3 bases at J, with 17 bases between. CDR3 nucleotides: TGTGCCAGCAGTTTAGGCCCAGGGTTCGGGGTCTACGAGCAGTACTTC. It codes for CASSLGPGFGVYEQYF. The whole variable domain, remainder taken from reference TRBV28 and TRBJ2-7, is DVKVTQSSRYLVKRTGEKVFLECVQDMDHENMFWYRQDPGLGLRLIYFSYDVKMKEKGDIPEGYSVSREKKERFSLILESASTNQTSMYLCASSLGPGFGVYEQYFGPGTRLTVT.

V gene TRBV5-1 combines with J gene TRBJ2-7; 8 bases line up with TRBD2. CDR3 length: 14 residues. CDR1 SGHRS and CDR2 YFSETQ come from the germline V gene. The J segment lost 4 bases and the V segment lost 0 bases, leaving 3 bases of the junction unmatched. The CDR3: CASSLDPGGYEQYF. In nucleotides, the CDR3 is TGCGCCAGCAGCTTGGATCCGGGAGGGTACGAGCAGTACTTC.